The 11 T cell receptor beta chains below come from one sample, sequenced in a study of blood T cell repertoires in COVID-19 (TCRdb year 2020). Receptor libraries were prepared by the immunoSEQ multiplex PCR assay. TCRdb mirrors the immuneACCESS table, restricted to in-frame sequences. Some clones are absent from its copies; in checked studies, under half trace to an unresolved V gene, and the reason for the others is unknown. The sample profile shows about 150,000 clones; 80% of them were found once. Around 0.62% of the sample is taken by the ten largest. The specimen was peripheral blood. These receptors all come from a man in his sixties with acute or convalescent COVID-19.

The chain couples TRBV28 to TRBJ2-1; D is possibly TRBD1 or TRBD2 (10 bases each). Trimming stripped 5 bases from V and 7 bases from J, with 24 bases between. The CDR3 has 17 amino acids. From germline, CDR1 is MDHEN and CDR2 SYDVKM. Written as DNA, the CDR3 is TGTGCCAGCAGTCGACAGGGGGCTAGCGGGAGTAAAAATGAGCAGTTCTTC. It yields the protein CASSRQGASGSKNEQFF. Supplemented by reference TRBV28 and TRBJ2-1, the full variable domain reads DVKVTQSSRYLVKRTGEKVFLECVQDMDHENMFWYRQDPGLGLRLIYFSYDVKMKEKGDIPEGYSVSREKKERFSLILESASTNQTSMYLCASSRQGASGSKNEQFFGPGTRLTVL.

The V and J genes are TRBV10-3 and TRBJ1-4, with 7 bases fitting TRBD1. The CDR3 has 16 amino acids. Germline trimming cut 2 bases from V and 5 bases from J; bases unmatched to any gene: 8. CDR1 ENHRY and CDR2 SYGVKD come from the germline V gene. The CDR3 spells CAISEKPGQSNEKLFF. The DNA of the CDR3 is TGTGCCATCAGTGAGAAACCGGGACAGAGCAATGAAAAACTGTTTTTT.

CDR3 residues: CASSAGGGHEQYF. The CDR3 DNA sequence: TGTGCCAGCAGCGCAGGGGGCGGCCACGAGCAGTACTTC. The chain uses TRBV28 and TRBJ2-7, with TRBD1 matching 8 bases. After removal of 6 bases from V and 5 bases from J, the junction contained 6 bases not matched to a gene. This CDR3 spans 13 amino acids. Germline CDR1 is MDHEN and CDR2 is SYDVKM.

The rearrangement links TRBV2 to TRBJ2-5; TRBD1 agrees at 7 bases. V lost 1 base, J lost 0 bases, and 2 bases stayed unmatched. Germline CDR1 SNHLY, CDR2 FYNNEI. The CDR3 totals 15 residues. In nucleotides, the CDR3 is TGTGCCAGCAGTGAAGGCGACAGGGACCAAGAGACCCAGTACTTC. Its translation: CASSEGDRDQETQYF.

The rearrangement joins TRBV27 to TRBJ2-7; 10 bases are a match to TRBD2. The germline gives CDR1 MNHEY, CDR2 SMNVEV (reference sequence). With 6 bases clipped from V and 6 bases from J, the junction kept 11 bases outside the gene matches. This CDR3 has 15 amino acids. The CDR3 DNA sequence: TGTGCCAGCAGACCAGCGGGAGGGCCTGTATTCGAGCAGTACTTC. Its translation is CASRPAGGPVFEQYF.

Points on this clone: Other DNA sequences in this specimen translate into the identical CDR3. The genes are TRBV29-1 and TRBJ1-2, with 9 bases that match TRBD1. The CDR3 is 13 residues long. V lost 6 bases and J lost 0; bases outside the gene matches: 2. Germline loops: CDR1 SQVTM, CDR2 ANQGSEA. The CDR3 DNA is TGCAGCGTGGGGACAGGGCCTAACTATGGCTACACCTTC. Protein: CSVGTGPNYGYTF. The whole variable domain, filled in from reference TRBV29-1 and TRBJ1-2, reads SAVISQKPSRDICQRGTSLTIQCQVDSQVTMMFWYRQQPGQSLTLIATANQGSEATYESGFVIDKFPISRPNLTFSTLTVSNMSPEDSSIYLCSVGTGPNYGYTFGSGTRLTVV.

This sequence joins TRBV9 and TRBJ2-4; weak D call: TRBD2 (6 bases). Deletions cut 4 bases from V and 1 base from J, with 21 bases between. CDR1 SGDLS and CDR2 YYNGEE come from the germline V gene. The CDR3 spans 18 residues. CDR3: CASSPINFGEAAKNIQYF. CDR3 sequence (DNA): TGTGCCAGCAGCCCCATCAATTTCGGGGAGGCCGCCAAAAACATTCAGTACTTC.

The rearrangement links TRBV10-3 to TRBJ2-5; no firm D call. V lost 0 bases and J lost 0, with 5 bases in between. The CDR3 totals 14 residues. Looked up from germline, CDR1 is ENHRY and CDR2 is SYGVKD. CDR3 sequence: CAISESGNQETQYF. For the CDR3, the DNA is TGTGCCATCAGTGAGTCGGGCAACCAAGAGACCCAGTACTTC.

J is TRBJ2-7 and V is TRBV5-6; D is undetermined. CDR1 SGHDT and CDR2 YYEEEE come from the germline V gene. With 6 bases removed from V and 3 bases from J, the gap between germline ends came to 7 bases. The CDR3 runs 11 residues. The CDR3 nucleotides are TGTGCCAGCACCCCCGGCTACGAGCAGTACTTC. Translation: CASTPGYEQYF.

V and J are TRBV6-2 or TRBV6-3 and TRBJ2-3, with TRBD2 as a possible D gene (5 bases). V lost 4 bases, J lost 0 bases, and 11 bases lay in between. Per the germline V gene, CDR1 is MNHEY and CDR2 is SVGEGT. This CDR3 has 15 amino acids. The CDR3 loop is CASSWSGFSTDTQYF. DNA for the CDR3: TGTGCCAGCAGTTGGAGCGGTTTTAGCACAGATACGCAGTATTTT.

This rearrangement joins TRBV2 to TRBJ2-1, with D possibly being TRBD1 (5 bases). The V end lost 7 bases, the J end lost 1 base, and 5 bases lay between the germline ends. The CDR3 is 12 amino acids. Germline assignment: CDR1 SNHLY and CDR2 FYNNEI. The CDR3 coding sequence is TGTGCCAGCAAGGGGTCCTACAATGAGCAGTTCTTC. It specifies CASKGSYNEQFF.